This passage covers 19 T cell receptor beta chains from one sample sequenced in a study of T-cell reconstitution after alpha-beta-depleted transplantation in children. Preparing the TCRbeta library involved the use of unique molecular identifiers. Using its own MiXCR run on the PCR reads, TCRdb lists one record per CDR3 protein. The table has some 500,000 distinct CDR3 sequences, about 17% seen once. Here the sequenced sample was PBMCs from the stem cell graft donor, taken from the stem cell graft. These TCRs come from a human donor who donated a stem cell graft to a child with acute lymphoblastic leukemia.

There are many counts of this clonotype. J is TRBJ2-1 and V is TRBV5-1; 8 bases map to TRBD1. This CDR3 comprises 15 residues. V trimming: 0 bases; J trimming: 3 bases; junction bases outside the gene matches: 2. The germline gives CDR1 SGHRS, CDR2 YFSETQ. The DNA of the CDR3 is TGCGCCAGCAGCTTGGCAGGACAGGGCTACAATGAGCAGTTCTTC. The encoded protein is CASSLAGQGYNEQFF.

The V call is TRBV7-3, the J call TRBJ2-5, with 8 bases that match TRBD1. The CDR3 is made up of 16 amino acids. Losses at the gene ends were 2 bases for V and 2 bases for J; bases not matched to a gene: 7. Per the germline V gene, CDR1 is SGHTA and CDR2 is FQGTGA. For the CDR3, the DNA is TGTGCCAGCAGCTTATATGGCAGGGGGCTTCAAGAGACCCAGTACTTC. It translates to CASSLYGRGLQETQYF.

This clonotype was observed many times. V is TRBV18 and J is TRBJ2-1; 8 bases are shared with TRBD2. Germline V gene sequence: CDR1 KGHSH, CDR2 LQKENI. With V trimmed by 1 base and J by 1 base, 6 bases remained unmatched. The CDR3 length is 17 residues. For the CDR3, the DNA is TGTGCCAGCTCACCACTGGCGGGAGGTCAATCCTACAATGAGCAGTTCTTC. It encodes CASSPLAGGQSYNEQFF.

The gene calls are TRBV7-2 and TRBJ2-7, with D perhaps TRBD1 (6 bases). This CDR3 spans 14 amino acids. CDR1 SGHTA and CDR2 FQGNSA come from the germline V gene. The V end was cut by 4 bases, the J end by 3 bases, with 13 bases between. Written as DNA, the CDR3 is TGTGCCAGCAGCTCCACGGACAGAAACTACGAGCAGTACTTC. Its protein is CASSSTDRNYEQYF.

This clonotype occurred a few times. The V call is TRBV12-3 or TRBV12-4, the J call TRBJ1-2, with TRBD1 matching over 12 bases. With 3 bases clipped from V and 4 bases from J, the junction kept 3 bases outside the gene matches. The CDR3 has 15 residues. The CDR3, as DNA: TGTGCCAGCAGTTTGAAGGGACAGGGGGCCTATGGCTACACCTTC. It specifies CASSLKGQGAYGYTF.

This clonotype was counted only a few times. This chain links TRBV5-1 with TRBJ2-4; 7 bases fit TRBD2. There are 18 residues in the CDR3. Trimming at V came to 3 bases and at J to 0 bases, leaving 12 bases not matched to a gene. From germline, CDR1 is SGHRS and CDR2 YFSETQ. The CDR3 here is CASSWISAGYIAKNIQYF. CDR3 nucleotide sequence: TGCGCCAGCAGCTGGATTTCAGCGGGATACATAGCCAAAAACATTCAGTACTTC.

V gene TRBV2 combines with J gene TRBJ1-4, with a possible D match to TRBD1 (6 bases). CDR1 and CDR2 from the germline V gene are SNHLY and FYNNEI. The length of the CDR3 is 15 residues. Between the trimmed V and J ends, which lost 2 bases and 7 bases, there was a span of 14 bases. The CDR3 loop reads CASSETGGGGEKLFF. For the CDR3, the DNA is TGTGCCAGCAGTGAAACGGGAGGGGGAGGTGAAAAACTGTTTTTT.

This clonotype has just a few counts. This chain joins TRBV7-8 and TRBJ2-3, with 10 bases identical to TRBD1. Germline loops: CDR1 SGHVS, CDR2 FQNEAQ. V lost 5 bases, J lost 2 bases, and 4 bases stayed unmatched. The CDR3 runs to 15 residues. The CDR3 DNA reads TGTGCCAGCAGCCGGACAGGGGGTGACACAGATACGCAGTATTTT. Translated: CASSRTGGDTDTQYF.

This clonotype was counted a few times. V and J are TRBV6-1 and TRBJ1-5; 9 bases fit TRBD1. V trimming: 5 bases; J trimming: 9 bases; junction bases outside the gene matches: 14. Germline V lookup: CDR1 MNHNS, CDR2 SASEGT. The CDR3 consists of 16 residues. CDR3 nucleotide sequence: TGTGCCAGCAGTATCCGCCCCGGGACAGGGATCCGGCCCCAGCATTTT. Translating gives CASSIRPGTGIRPQHF.

This clonotype was seen at least ten times. The chain recombines TRBV5-1 with TRBJ2-7, with TRBD1 matching over 7 bases. The length of the CDR3 is 15 residues. The germline CDR1 and CDR2 sequences are SGHRS and YFSETQ. With 3 bases clipped from V and 12 bases from J, the junction kept 18 bases outside the gene matches. The CDR3 reads CASSSEGQNYEQGYF. The CDR3 bases are TGCGCCAGCAGCTCCGAGGGACAGAATTACGAGCAAGGGTACTTC.

To note about this clonotype: A much larger clone differs by one base, so this may be a read error. The gene calls are TRBV20-1 and TRBJ1-4; D is unclear. CDR1 is DFQATT, CDR2 SNEGSKA, per germline (reference sequence). The CDR3 extends over 16 amino acids. The CDR3: CCARGPQGKLVEKLFF. DNA of the CDR3: TGCTGTGCTAGAGGGCCCCAAGGGAAGTTAGTGGAAAAACTGTTTTTT.

This sequence joins TRBV29-1 and TRBJ2-7; 7 nucleotides agree with TRBD2. Unmatched junction bases numbered 7, after V lost 5 bases and J lost 6 bases. Germline V gene sequence: CDR1 SQVTM, CDR2 ANQGSEA. The CDR3 extends over 12 amino acids. The chain's CDR3 is CSVSAGLGEQYF. CDR3 in DNA: TGCAGCGTTTCAGCAGGACTAGGCGAGCAGTACTTC.

This clonotype appeared a few times. This chain links TRBV3-1 with TRBJ1-1; 7 bases agree with TRBD1. In germline, CDR1 is LGHDT, CDR2 YNNKEL (reference sequence). The V gene end was trimmed by 4 bases and the J gene end by 1 base; junction bases not matched to a gene: 3. The CDR3 runs to 14 residues. The CDR3 DNA follows: TGTGCCAGCAGCCCGGGACAGTCGAACACTGAAGCTTTCTTT. This codes for CASSPGQSNTEAFF.

V gene TRBV20-1 combines with J gene TRBJ1-5; possible D gene TRBD1, 5 bases. This CDR3 is 13 amino acids long. Trimming took off 6 bases at V and 1 base at J, with 10 bases between the two ends. CDR1 and CDR2 (germline): DFQATT, SNEGSKA (reference sequence). The CDR3 loop is CSAFRDSNQPQHF. The CDR3, as DNA: TGCAGTGCCTTCCGGGACAGCAATCAGCCCCAGCATTTT.

This clonotype appeared a few times. This rearrangement joins TRBV28 to TRBJ2-1; TRBD2 matches 11 bases. CDR3 size: 16 residues. The germline V gene has CDR1 MDHEN and CDR2 SYDVKM. Losses at the gene ends were 4 bases for V and 6 bases for J; bases not matched to a gene: 8. CDR3 loop: CASSSLTSGSSNEQFF. The CDR3 nucleotides read TGTGCCAGCAGTTCTCTTACTAGCGGGAGTTCCAATGAGCAGTTCTTC.

On this clonotype itself: A junction end diverges from the germline sequence, so it may reflect a read error. The gene calls are TRBV5-1 and TRBJ2-4; 9 bases align to TRBD2. The V gene's germline CDR1 is SGHRS and CDR2 YFSETQ. The CDR3 is 16 residues long. CDR3 bases: TGCGCCAGCAGGGCGCTAGCGGGACTAGCCAAAAACAGTCAGTACTTC. It specifies CASRALAGLAKNSQYF.

The chain links TRBV13 to TRBJ2-6, with 8 bases matching TRBD1. With 8 bases clipped from V and 4 bases from J, the junction kept 4 bases outside the gene matches. Germline CDR1 and CDR2: PRHDT and FYEKMQ (reference sequence). The CDR3 extends over 14 amino acids. This chain's CDR3 is CASSGGLGANVLTF. CDR3 bases: TGTGCCAGCTCAGGGGGCCTAGGGGCCAACGTCCTGACTTTC.

V and J are TRBV7-8 and TRBJ1-2; D is perhaps TRBD1 (5 bases). CDR1 is SGHVS, CDR2 FQNEAQ, per germline. There are 16 residues in the CDR3. Between the trimmed V and J ends, which lost 5 bases and 5 bases, there was a span of 21 bases. The CDR3 sequence: CASSVGLTGAVYGYTF. CDR3 DNA: TGTGCCAGCAGCGTCGGACTGACCGGGGCGGTGTATGGCTACACCTTC.

The V gene is TRBV5-1, the J gene TRBJ1-1; TRBD1 aligns across 9 bases. V trimming: 4 bases; J trimming: 0 bases; junction bases outside the gene matches: 4. The V gene's germline CDR1 is SGHRS and CDR2 YFSETQ. This CDR3 has 15 residues. The CDR3 here is CASSLTGGVNTEAFF. CDR3 sequence (DNA): TGCGCCAGCAGCCTGACAGGGGGGGTGAACACTGAAGCTTTCTTT.